The TCR beta chain described here comes from a study of type 1 and type 2 diabetes patients. At the level of the study: The cohort mixed type 1 diabetes, type 2 diabetes and nondiabetic donors.

Diabetic patients met standard criteria for type 1 or type 2 diabetes. Each participant gave 8 to 10 milliliters of peripheral blood. The PCR template was genomic DNA. A primer set of 30 forward and 13 reverse primers amplified the CDR3. One entry per CDR3 protein results from TCRdb running MiXCR on the multiplex PCR reads. The table has under 300,000 distinct CDR3 sequences, roughly 44% seen once. CDR1 is MGHDK and CDR2 is SYGVNS in the germline V gene. The ends were cut back, 3 bases at V and 7 bases at J, with 9 bases in the middle. The CDR3 extends over 12 amino acids. The sequenced sample consisted of peripheral blood mononuclear cells (PBMCs). This chain uses TRBV25-1 with TRBJ1-1; D is uncertain. The TCR comes from a man in his late teens or twenties with type 2 diabetes. The CDR3 here is CASSERLGEAFF. The CDR3 DNA reads as TGTGCCAGCAGTGAGAGGTTAGGTGAAGCTTTCTTT.